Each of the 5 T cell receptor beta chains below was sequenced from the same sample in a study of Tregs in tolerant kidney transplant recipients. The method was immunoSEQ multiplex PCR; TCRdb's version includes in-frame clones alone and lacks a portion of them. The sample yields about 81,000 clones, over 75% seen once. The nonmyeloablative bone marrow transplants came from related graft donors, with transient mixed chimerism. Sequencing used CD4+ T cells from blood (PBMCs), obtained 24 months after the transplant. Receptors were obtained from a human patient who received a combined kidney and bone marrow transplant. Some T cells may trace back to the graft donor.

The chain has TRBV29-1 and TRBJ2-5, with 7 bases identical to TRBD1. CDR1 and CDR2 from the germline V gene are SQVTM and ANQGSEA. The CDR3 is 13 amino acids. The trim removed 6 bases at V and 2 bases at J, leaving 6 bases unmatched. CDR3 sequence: CSVPGTAQETQYF. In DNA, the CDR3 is TGCAGCGTCCCCGGGACAGCACAAGAGACCCAGTACTTC.

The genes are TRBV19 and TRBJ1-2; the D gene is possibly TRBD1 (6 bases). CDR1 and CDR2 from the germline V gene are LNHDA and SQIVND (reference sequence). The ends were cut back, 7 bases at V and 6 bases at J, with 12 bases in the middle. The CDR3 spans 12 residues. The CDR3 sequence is CASKVGGDGYTF. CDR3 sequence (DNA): TGTGCCAGTAAGGTAGGGGGGGATGGCTACACCTTC.

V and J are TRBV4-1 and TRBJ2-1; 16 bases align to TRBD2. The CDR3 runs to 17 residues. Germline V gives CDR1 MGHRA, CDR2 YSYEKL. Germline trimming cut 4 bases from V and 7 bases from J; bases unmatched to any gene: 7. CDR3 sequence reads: CASSLGTSGGAVNEQFF. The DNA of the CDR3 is TGCGCCAGCAGCCTCGGGACTAGCGGGGGGGCCGTGAATGAGCAGTTCTTC.

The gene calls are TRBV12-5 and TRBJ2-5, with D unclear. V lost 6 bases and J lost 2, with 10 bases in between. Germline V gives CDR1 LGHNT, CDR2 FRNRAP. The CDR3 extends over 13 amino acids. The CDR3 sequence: CASGTEFQETQYF. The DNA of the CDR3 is TGTGCTAGTGGCACAGAGTTTCAAGAGACCCAGTACTTC.

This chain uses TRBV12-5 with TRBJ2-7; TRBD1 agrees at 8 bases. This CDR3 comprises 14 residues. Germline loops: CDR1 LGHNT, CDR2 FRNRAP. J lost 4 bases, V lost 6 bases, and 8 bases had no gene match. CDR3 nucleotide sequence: TGTGCTAGTGGCTCGGACAGGGTCTTTTACGAGCAGTACTTC. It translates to CASGSDRVFYEQYF.